These T cell receptor beta chains were read from a single sample in a study of response to subunit inactivated influenza vaccine. TCRdb itself ran the RT-PCR reads through MiXCR, one entry per CDR3 protein. The table includes 750,000 to 850,000 distinct CDR3 sequences, less than 20% detected once. This specimen consisted of PBMCs from blood, obtained 4 to 6 days after vaccination. The receptors stem from a man over 45 who received an inactivated influenza vaccine. Each CDR3 is given with its conserved first and last residue. The D gene is left open where the match is weak. Some rows mark clone size as missing; the rest say once, few, many or name a class of expanded clone.

J gene,clone size,D gene,V gene,CDR3 DNA,CDR3 protein
TRBJ1-6,few,TRBD1,TRBV10-3,TGTGCCATCAGTGAGGGTTACAGGGGGCCCCTCCACTTT,CAISEGYRGPLHF
TRBJ1-6,few,-,TRBV4-2,TGTGCCAGCAGCCAAGATGGGCCCTTCTCACCCCTCCACTTT,CASSQDGPFSPLHF
TRBJ2-5,few,-,TRBV12-3/TRBV12-4,TGTGCCAGCACCTTAGGGGCCGTTCAAGAGACCCAGTACTTC,CASTLGAVQETQYF
TRBJ2-3,few,TRBD1,TRBV24-1,TGTGCCACCAGTGACGCGACAGGGCCCCTCACCCACACAGATACGCAGTATTTT,CATSDATGPLTHTDTQYF
TRBJ2-2,-,-,TRBV24-1,TGTGCCACCAACCAAGGGGGTGCGAACACCGGGGAGCTGTTTTTT,CATNQGGANTGELFF
TRBJ2-7,many,TRBD1,TRBV6-2/TRBV6-3,TGTGCCAGCAGCCGGACAGGGTCCAGCTACGAGCAGTACTTC,CASSRTGSSYEQYF
TRBJ1-1,-,-,TRBV6-2/TRBV6-3,TGTGCCAGCAGTTACTGGGGGCCAGCTTTCTTT,CASSYWGPAFF
TRBJ2-7,many,TRBD2,TRBV4-2,TGTGCCAGCAGCCAGGGGGGGGAGGGCCTCTACGAGCAGTACTTC,CASSQGGEGLYEQYF
TRBJ2-1,-,TRBD2,TRBV7-9,TGTGCCAGCAGCCTGGGACTAGCGGTGGGGAATGAGCAGTTCTTC,CASSLGLAVGNEQFF
TRBJ2-7,-,-,TRBV7-8,TGTGCCAGCAGCTCGGACACAACCTACGAGCAGTACTTC,CASSSDTTYEQYF
TRBJ2-7,-,-,TRBV12-3/TRBV12-4,TGTGCCAGCAGCCAAAACAGGGCCTTGGCCTCCTACGAGCAGTACTTC,CASSQNRALASYEQYF
TRBJ2-1,many,TRBD2,TRBV29-1,TGCAGCGTTGGGGGACTAGCGGGAGCTTACAATGAGCAGTTCTTC,CSVGGLAGAYNEQFF
TRBJ1-1,-,-,TRBV20-1,TGCAGTGCTAGTAGCGGGGGAATAAGAAACACTGAAGCTTTCTTT,CSASSGGIRNTEAFF
TRBJ2-7,-,-,TRBV7-8,TGTGCCAGCAGCTTAGAAAAGATCGTGGTCTACGAGCAGTACTTC,CASSLEKIVVYEQYF
TRBJ2-7,-,TRBD2,TRBV5-6,TGTGCCAGCAGTAACCGGGGGGTTTTGTCCTACGAGCAGTACTTC,CASSNRGVLSYEQYF
TRBJ2-6,-,TRBD1,TRBV18,TGTGCCAGCTCAAACAGGGGGGACATCTCTGGGGCCAACGTCCTGACTTTC,CASSNRGDISGANVLTF
TRBJ2-3,-,TRBD1,TRBV11-1,TGTGCCAGCAGCCTGGGCCGGGACAGGGTCACAGATACGCAGTATTTT,CASSLGRDRVTDTQYF
TRBJ2-1,-,-,TRBV6-5,TGTGCCAGCAGTTTACGGGCGCGGCAGGGTCTCTACAATGAGCAGTTCTTC,CASSLRARQGLYNEQFF
TRBJ2-1,many,TRBD2,TRBV7-2,TGTGCCAGCAGCTCGAGGGACTACTACAATGAGCAGTTCTTC,CASSSRDYYNEQFF
TRBJ2-2,-,-,TRBV11-2,TGTGCCAGCAGCTCCCTGCGAGACAGGATCAGCGGGGAGCTGTTTTTT,CASSSLRDRISGELFF
TRBJ2-3,few,TRBD2,TRBV28,TGTGCCAGCAGTCCGCGACTAGCAATTGCAAGCACAGATACGCAGTATTTT,CASSPRLAIASTDTQYF
TRBJ1-5,many,-,TRBV6-1,TGTGCCAGCAGTCAGGACCCCGGGTATGCCCCCCAGCATTTT,CASSQDPGYAPQHF
TRBJ2-1,-,TRBD2,TRBV7-2,TGTGCCAGCAGCGCACAGAGCGGGAGGGCCAAACAGTTCTTC,CASSAQSGRAKQFF
TRBJ2-7,few,TRBD2,TRBV7-8,TGTGCCAGCAGCTTAAACCTAGCGGGAGGCTACGAGCAGTACTTC,CASSLNLAGGYEQYF
TRBJ1-3,-,TRBD1,TRBV25-1,TGTGCCAGCAGTGACACAACAGGGGGGAACACCATATATTTT,CASSDTTGGNTIYF
TRBJ1-3,-,-,TRBV7-9,TGTGCCAGCACCCTGACAGGAGGGTCTGGAAACACCATATATTTT,CASTLTGGSGNTIYF
TRBJ1-5,many,-,TRBV10-3,TGTGCCTCGAAAAGGGCAATCAATCAGCCCCAGCATTTT,CASKRAINQPQHF
TRBJ1-5,-,TRBD1,TRBV4-3,TGCGCCAGCAGCCTTAAAGGGGGCCGCAATCAGCCCCAGCATTTT,CASSLKGGRNQPQHF
TRBJ2-2,-,-,TRBV29-1,TGCAGCGTTCGCCAGTTGAACACCGGGGAGCTGTTTTTT,CSVRQLNTGELFF